A single sample gave rise to the 28 T cell receptor beta chains below, sequenced in a study of human T cells and chemical hapten exposure. TCRdb recomputed calls from the RACE reads with MiXCR, one row per CDR3 protein. The sample lists 330,000 or so distinct CDR3 sequences; around 6% were seen once. Time point of the sample: patch test 2, 6 weeks after DPC sensitization. The treatment denotes: therapeutic diphenylcyclopropenone sensitization with weekly scalp DPC. This specimen consisted of whole blood, obtained in connection with sensitization to the hapten diphenylcyclopropenone (DPC). The receptors come from a woman between 18 and 29 years old with alopecia areata. Some clones in this sample may be carry-over from other donors' samples.

This clonotype has only a few counts. The gene calls are TRBV7-2 and TRBJ2-2; 7 bases fit TRBD1. Germline CDR1 SGHTA, CDR2 FQGNSA. Trimming removed 5 bases from V and 5 bases from J; junction bases left unmatched: 14. This CDR3 is built from 17 residues. CDR3 loop: CASSPRSQGDGTGELFF. In DNA, the CDR3 is TGTGCCAGCAGCCCGAGAAGTCAGGGGGATGGAACCGGGGAGCTGTTTTTT.

Many counts were recorded for this clonotype. The rearrangement links TRBV7-2 to TRBJ1-2; D is ambiguous. This CDR3 comprises 15 residues. Trimming cost V 3 bases and J 3 bases, with 14 bases left between them. Germline lookup yields CDR1 SGHTA and CDR2 FQGNSA. CDR3 DNA sequence: TGTGCCAGCAGCTTTTCCCTAGGCGGAGACTATGGCTACACCTTC. Its translation is CASSFSLGGDYGYTF.

The table lists this clonotype with a few counts. The V and J genes are TRBV27 and TRBJ2-1, with D possibly called TRBD1 or TRBD2 (5 bases each). The germline gives CDR1 MNHEY, CDR2 SMNVEV (reference sequence). The V gene lost 3 bases and the J gene lost 5 bases, with 23 bases spanning the gap. The CDR3 runs to 18 residues. The CDR3 here is CASSFFPPTGTSHNEQFF. The CDR3 nucleotides read TGTGCCAGCAGTTTTTTTCCCCCCACCGGGACGTCCCACAATGAGCAGTTCTTC.

The sample holds many counts of this clonotype. The rearrangement links TRBV18 to TRBJ1-2; perhaps TRBD1 as D (5 bases). The CDR3 is 12 residues long. Germline CDR1 KGHSH, CDR2 LQKENI. The V end lost 6 bases, the J end lost 4 bases, and 9 bases lay between the germline ends. The CDR3 DNA reads as TGTGCCAGCTCGGACATTTCCTATGGCTACACCTTC. Protein: CASSDISYGYTF.

This clonotype has at least ten counts. The chain joins TRBV20-1 to TRBJ1-1; TRBD1 matches at 10 bases. V lost 3 bases, J lost 0 bases, and 16 bases stayed unmatched. CDR3 length equals 19 residues. CDR1 and CDR2 from the germline V gene are DFQATT and SNEGSKA (reference sequence). The CDR3 bases are TGCAGTGCTAGGAATAAGGAAGGGACAGGGGCTCCCGTGAACACTGAAGCTTTCTTT. This gives the protein CSARNKEGTGAPVNTEAFF.

The genes are TRBV25-1 and TRBJ2-6; D might be TRBD1 or TRBD2, each matching 5 bases. The CDR3 totals 16 residues. The V end was cut by 2 bases, the J end by 2 bases, with 10 bases between. The germline CDR1 and CDR2 sequences are MGHDK and SYGVNS. This chain's CDR3 is CASSENLGAGANVLTF. The CDR3 region has the DNA TGTGCCAGCAGTGAAAATTTGGGGGCTGGGGCCAACGTCCTGACTTTC. The entire variable domain, with the rest obtained from reference TRBV25-1 and TRBJ2-6, is as follows: EADIYQTPRYLVIGTGKKITLECSQTMGHDKMYWYQQDPGMELHLIHYSYGVNSTEKGDLSSESTVSRIRTEHFPLTLESARPSHTSQYLCASSENLGAGANVLTFGAGSRLTVL.

The rearrangement joins TRBV15 to TRBJ2-7; D gene ambiguous. This CDR3 comprises 13 residues. V was clipped by 8 bases and J by 2 bases, with 13 bases between them. The germline V gene encodes CDR1 LNHNV and CDR2 YYDKDF (reference sequence). The CDR3: CATGWRRPYEQYF. The CDR3 nucleotides read TGTGCCACCGGATGGAGACGGCCCTACGAGCAGTACTTC. Variable domain in full (rest from reference TRBV15 and TRBJ2-7): DAMVIQNPRYQVTQFGKPVTLSCSQTLNHNVMYWYQQKSSQAPKLLFHYYDKDFNNEADTPDNFQSRRPNTSFCFLDIRSPGLGDTAMYLCATGWRRPYEQYFGPGTRLTVT.

This clonotype was picked up a small number of times. The J gene is TRBJ1-1, the V gene TRBV21-1; no check of the table's D call, TRBD1, against the DNA was made. TRBV21-1 counts as a pseudogene. This CDR3 spans 16 amino acids. CDR3 region: CASKGSRDRSNTEAFF. In DNA form, the CDR3 reads TGTGCCAGCAAGGGGTCCCGGGACAGGTCGAACACTGAAGCTTTCTTT.

This clonotype was detected a few times. The CDR3 here is CASSLSIGTSYNEQFF. In DNA, the CDR3 is TGTGCCAGCAGTTTATCGATTGGGACAAGTTACAATGAGCAGTTCTTC. The chain couples TRBV27 to TRBJ2-1; the D gene is possibly TRBD1 (6 bases). Trimming shortened V by 0 bases and J by 4 bases, and 13 bases separated the two germline ends. The CDR3 is 16 residues long. Germline values: CDR1 MNHEY, CDR2 SMNVEV (reference sequence).

The sample holds many counts of this clonotype. The chain carries TRBV27 and TRBJ1-2, with 9 nucleotides matching TRBD1. The CDR3 covers 17 residues. From germline, CDR1 is MNHEY and CDR2 SMNVEV (reference sequence). Unmatched junction bases numbered 12, after V lost 5 bases and J lost 2 bases. In DNA form, the CDR3 reads TGTGCCAGCAGTCCTACCCTCCCTGGACAGGGGAACTATGGCTACACCTTC. Its protein is CASSPTLPGQGNYGYTF.

This clonotype was recorded many times. V usage is TRBV3-1 and J usage is TRBJ2-1, with 11 bases aligning to TRBD2. The ends lost 4 bases at V and 4 bases at J; junction bases unmatched: 3. The CDR3 runs 15 residues. Germline CDR1 and CDR2: LGHDT and YNNKEL (reference sequence). The CDR3 DNA reads as TGTGCCAGCAGCCCGACTAGCGGGGTTTACAATGAGCAGTTCTTC. Protein sequence: CASSPTSGVYNEQFF.

The V and J genes are TRBV7-9 and TRBJ2-5; D is perhaps TRBD1 (5 bases). V was cut by 1 base and J by 7 bases, with 13 bases left in between. Germline values: CDR1 SEHNR, CDR2 FQNEAQ (reference sequence). The CDR3 totals 14 residues. The CDR3 loop is CASSLEGQPATQYF. As DNA, the CDR3 is TGTGCCAGCAGCTTAGAGGGGCAGCCCGCGACCCAGTACTTC.

This clonotype has a count of ten or more. The chain links TRBV7-6 to TRBJ2-3; D gene uncertain. The CDR3 consists of 14 residues. Germline CDR1 and CDR2: SGHVS and FNYEAQ. Trimming pared 5 bases from V and 6 bases from J, leaving 15 bases between. The CDR3 DNA is TGTGCCAGCAGCCCCGGGCCCGATTGGGATACGCAGTATTTT. Translation: CASSPGPDWDTQYF.

The chain is built from TRBV9 and TRBJ1-2; D not resolved. The length of the CDR3 is 15 residues. The germline V gene encodes CDR1 SGDLS and CDR2 YYNGEE. Trimming pared 0 bases from V and 2 bases from J, leaving 11 bases between. In DNA form, the CDR3 reads TGTGCCAGCAGCGTAGATTCGGAGCTCAACTATGGCTACACCTTC. Translated, it gives CASSVDSELNYGYTF.

The table lists this clonotype with many counts. This chain links TRBV27 with TRBJ1-6; 10 positions match TRBD1. Germline CDR1 MNHEY, CDR2 SMNVEV (reference sequence). With V trimmed by 5 bases and J by 2 bases, 6 bases remained unmatched. CDR3 length equals 17 residues. The CDR3 DNA reads as TGTGCCAGCAGTCCAAGACAGGGGGCCGCCTATAATTCACCCCTCCACTTT. Protein product: CASSPRQGAAYNSPLHF.

In this sample, this clonotype turned up many times. The CDR3 loop reads CASSSSGGEKLFF. Here the CDR3 DNA reads TGTGCCAGCAGCTCCTCTGGCGGGGAAAAACTGTTTTTT. The V gene is TRBV7-2, the J gene TRBJ1-4; D uncertain. This CDR3 is 13 amino acids long. CDR1 SGHTA and CDR2 FQGNSA come from the germline V gene. The V and J ends lost 4 bases and 8 bases respectively, with 11 bases between them.

The chain uses TRBV4-3 and TRBJ2-3; 9 bases line up with TRBD1. There are 17 residues in the CDR3. The junction had 9 bases not matched to a gene; V was cut back by 1 base and J by 4 bases. Germline loops: CDR1 LGHNA, CDR2 YSLEER. The CDR3 reads CASSQGGTGLFADTQYF. In DNA, the CDR3 is TGCGCCAGCAGCCAAGGGGGGACAGGGTTGTTCGCAGATACGCAGTATTTT.

This clonotype has ten or more counts. The chain is built from TRBV5-4 and TRBJ1-6; possibly TRBD1 for D (5 bases). Per germline, CDR1 SGHNT and CDR2 YYREEE (reference sequence). The CDR3 length is 14 residues. V lost 5 bases to trimming and J lost 4 bases, with 10 bases between them. The CDR3 sequence is CASSHRMYNSPLHF. CDR3 sequence (DNA): TGTGCCAGCAGTCACAGGATGTATAATTCACCCCTCCACTTT.

This rearrangement joins TRBV20-1 to TRBJ2-2, with 8 bases lining up with TRBD2. Trimming took 2 bases from V and 3 from J; bases not matched to a gene: 5. The germline V gene has CDR1 DFQATT and CDR2 SNEGSKA (reference sequence). The CDR3 consists of 15 residues. CDR3: CSARSSGGYTGELFF. The CDR3 DNA reads TGCAGTGCTAGATCCAGCGGGGGTTACACCGGGGAGCTGTTTTTT.

This clonotype was seen many times. The V and J genes are TRBV29-1 and TRBJ1-1; 7 bases line up with TRBD1. This CDR3 comprises 17 residues. J gave up 0 bases and V 0 bases, and 10 bases lay outside the gene matches. CDR1 and CDR2 from the germline V gene are SQVTM and ANQGSEA. CDR3 residues: CSVEDARGGVLNTEAFF. The CDR3 DNA follows: TGCAGCGTTGAAGATGCCAGGGGGGGAGTGTTGAACACTGAAGCTTTCTTT.

This chain links TRBV11-2 with TRBJ2-7; D is possibly TRBD2 (5 bases). V shed 2 bases and J shed 5 bases, with 13 bases lying between them. The CDR3 runs to 14 residues. In germline, CDR1 is SGHAT, CDR2 FQNNGV. CDR3 region: CASSLSLAGHEQYF. The CDR3 DNA follows: TGTGCCAGCAGCTTAAGTCTAGCCGGCCACGAGCAGTACTTC.

This clonotype appeared many times. The chain carries TRBV5-5 and TRBJ2-4, with 7 nucleotides matching TRBD1. CDR1 is SGHKS, CDR2 YYEKEE, per germline (reference sequence). The CDR3 has 12 residues. Trimming at V came to 4 bases and at J to 6 bases, leaving 1 base not matched to a gene. Here the CDR3 reads CASSRTGNIQYF. The CDR3 DNA reads TGTGCCAGCAGCCGGACAGGAAACATTCAGTACTTC.

This chain uses TRBV9 with TRBJ2-5; D call uncertain. The germline V and J ends were trimmed by 3 bases and 1 base, with 13 bases remaining between them. From germline, CDR1 is SGDLS and CDR2 YYNGEE. There are 15 residues in the CDR3. The CDR3 nucleotides are TGTGCCAGCAGCGCAGTTCCAGCGACCCAAGAGACCCAGTACTTC. The encoded protein is CASSAVPATQETQYF.

This clonotype occurred a few times. DNA for the CDR3: TGCAGTGCATACACTAGCGGGCGGACAGATACGCAGTATTTT. Amino acid sequence: CSAYTSGRTDTQYF. The gene calls are TRBV20-1 and TRBJ2-3; 9 bases are a match to TRBD2. The length of the CDR3 is 14 residues. V shed 6 bases and J 3 bases; nucleotides not matched to a gene: 7. Germline values: CDR1 DFQATT, CDR2 SNEGSKA (reference sequence).

This clonotype came up many times. A read error may produce the germline difference seen at one junction end. In DNA form, the CDR3 reads TGTGCCAGCAGCCGGGGACAGACTACTGAAAAACTGTTTTTT. Residues: CASSRGQTTEKLFF. This rearrangement joins TRBV7-9 to TRBJ1-4; TRBD1 aligns across 7 bases. The CDR3 loop spans 14 amino acids. Germline CDR1 reads SEHNR; CDR2 reads FQNEAQ (reference sequence).

This clonotype was picked up a small number of times. The CDR3 nucleotides read TGTGCCAGCAGTGACGCGGGGGGCAACACTGAAGCTTTCTTT. It is translated as CASSDAGGNTEAFF. The V and J genes are TRBV6-4 and TRBJ1-1; D possibly corresponds to TRBD1 (6 bases). V gave up 2 bases and J gave up 2 bases, with 9 bases separating them. The CDR3 is 14 amino acids. Germline loops: CDR1 MRHNA, CDR2 SNTAGT.

V usage is TRBV28 and J usage is TRBJ2-7; no definite D call. This CDR3 has 14 residues. V lost 7 bases and J 2 bases, leaving 15 bases between the germline ends. CDR1 is MDHEN and CDR2 is SYDVKM in the germline V gene. The CDR3 DNA follows: TGTGCCAGCACCCTAGGGTCCGGAACCTACGAGCAGTACTTC. Translating it yields CASTLGSGTYEQYF. Based on the CDR3 plus reference TRBV28 and TRBJ2-7, the full variable domain is DVKVTQSSRYLVKRTGEKVFLECVQDMDHENMFWYRQDPGLGLRLIYFSYDVKMKEKGDIPEGYSVSREKKERFSLILESASTNQTSMYLCASTLGSGTYEQYFGPGTRLTVT.

Concerning this clonotype: At one of its ends the junction is not consistent with the germline gene, which may arise from a read error. The chain employs TRBV7-7 and TRBJ2-1, with 13 positions matching TRBD2. Germline V gene data show CDR1 as SSHAT and CDR2 as FNYEAQ (reference sequence). This CDR3 comprises 17 residues. DNA for the CDR3: TGTGCTAGCAGCCCACAGTTCGGGACTAGCGGGGACAATGAGCAGTTCTTC. Residues: CASSPQFGTSGDNEQFF.